The entry below gives a single T cell receptor beta chain sequence along with its context. As to treatment: treatment-naive control, cytoreductive nephrectomy. The record originates from a study of radiation and T cells in renal cell carcinoma. The assay was immunoSEQ multiplex PCR, and TCRdb's table has in-frame clones only and misses some. The sample includes fewer than 8,500 clones, 65% of them seen just once. Germline V gene lookup returns CDR1 GTSNPN and CDR2 SVGIG (reference sequence). This CDR3 spans 15 amino acids. The V gene lost 1 base and the J gene lost 0 bases, with 10 bases spanning the gap.

Sample: tumor tissue, taken from a patient whose treatment was nephrectomy without radiotherapy. The TCR comes from a woman aged 70-85 years with renal cell carcinoma. This chain connects TRBV30 to TRBJ1-3, with D possibly being TRBD1 (6 bases). CDR3 in amino acids: CAWSATGSSGNTIYF. As DNA, the CDR3 is TGTGCCTGGAGTGCCACAGGGAGCTCTGGAAACACCATATATTTT.